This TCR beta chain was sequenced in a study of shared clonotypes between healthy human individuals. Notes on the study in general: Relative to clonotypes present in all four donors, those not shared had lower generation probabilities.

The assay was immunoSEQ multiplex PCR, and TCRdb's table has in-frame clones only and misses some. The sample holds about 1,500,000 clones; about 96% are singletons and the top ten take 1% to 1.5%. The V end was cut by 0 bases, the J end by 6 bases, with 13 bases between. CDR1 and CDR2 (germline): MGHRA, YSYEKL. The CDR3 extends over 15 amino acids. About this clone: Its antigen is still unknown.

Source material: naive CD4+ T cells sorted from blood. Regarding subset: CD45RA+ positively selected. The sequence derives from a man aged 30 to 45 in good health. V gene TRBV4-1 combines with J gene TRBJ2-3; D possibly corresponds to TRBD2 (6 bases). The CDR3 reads CASSQDMHGRDTQYF. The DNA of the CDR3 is TGCGCCAGCAGCCAAGATATGCATGGGAGGGATACGCAGTATTTT.